These 10 T cell receptor beta chains came from one sample sequenced in a study of blood T cell repertoires in COVID-19. Sequencing was performed with immunoSEQ multiplex PCR; in TCRdb, only in-frame clones are kept and a portion is missing. This repertoire shows around 130,000 clones, around 87% found once; its top ten account for around 30%. The sample taken for sequencing was peripheral blood. All receptors come from a man between 65 and 85 years old with active or convalescent COVID-19.

The chain links TRBV7-2 to TRBJ2-1, with TRBD1 matching 11 bases. With 6 bases clipped from V and 7 bases from J, the junction kept 2 bases outside the gene matches. The CDR3 sequence is 13 residues long. CDR1 and CDR2 (germline): SGHTA, FQGNSA. This chain's CDR3 is CASRDRGRNEQFF. CDR3 sequence (DNA): TGTGCCAGCAGGGACAGGGGGCGGAATGAGCAGTTCTTC.

The chain employs TRBV7-9 and TRBJ2-1, with D possibly matching TRBD2 (6 bases). CDR3 size: 15 residues. The germline V gene has CDR1 SEHNR and CDR2 FQNEAQ (reference sequence). Trimming took 6 bases from V and 8 from J, leaving 20 bases between them. The CDR3 here is CASRPGTAVRDEQFF. The DNA of the CDR3 is TGTGCCAGCAGGCCCGGGACTGCGGTTAGAGATGAGCAGTTCTTC.

This chain links TRBV7-9 with TRBJ1-2; D is undetermined. Trimming cost V 5 bases and J 2 bases, with 15 bases left between them. CDR3 length: 15 amino acids. Germline CDR1 SEHNR, CDR2 FQNEAQ (reference sequence). This chain's CDR3 is CASSPIASGNYGYTF. CDR3 nucleotide sequence: TGTGCCAGCAGCCCAATAGCCAGCGGCAACTATGGCTACACCTTC.

This clone is a singleton in its sample. The rearrangement uses TRBV24-1 and TRBJ1-5; TRBD1 agrees at 11 bases. The CDR3 extends over 14 amino acids. Per germline, CDR1 KGHDR and CDR2 SFDVKD. The J segment lost 6 bases and the V segment lost 7 bases, leaving 4 bases of the junction unmatched. The CDR3 spells CATSGTGGIQPQHF. Here the CDR3 DNA reads TGTGCCACCAGCGGGACAGGGGGAATTCAGCCCCAGCATTTT.

The chain is built from TRBV27 and TRBJ2-7, with TRBD1 matching over 10 bases. Per the germline V gene, CDR1 is MNHEY and CDR2 is SMNVEV (reference sequence). V dropped 6 bases and J dropped 5; count of bases not matched to a gene: 4. This CDR3 region has 13 residues. This CDR3 reads CASRGQGTHEQYF. In nucleotides, the CDR3 is TGTGCCAGCAGGGGACAGGGGACCCACGAGCAGTACTTC.

V usage is TRBV3-1 (or the pseudogene TRBV3-2) and J usage is TRBJ2-2; 12 bases line up with TRBD2. The CDR3 has 18 amino acids. Germline CDR1 is LGHDT and CDR2 is YNNKEL (reference sequence). J gave up 6 bases and V 0 bases, and 8 bases lay outside the gene matches. CDR3: CASSQDALAGGPSGELFF. CDR3 bases: TGTGCCAGCAGCCAAGATGCCCTAGCGGGAGGGCCGTCCGGGGAGCTGTTTTTT.

The J gene is TRBJ1-2, the V gene TRBV6-6; 10 positions agree with TRBD1. Germline V gene data show CDR1 as MNHNY and CDR2 as SVGAGI (reference sequence). There are 15 residues in the CDR3. After removal of 6 bases from V and 7 bases from J, the junction contained 11 bases not matched to a gene. The CDR3 region has the DNA TGTGCCAGCAGCCGAGACCGGGACAGGGGACCTGGCTACACCTTC. As protein: CASSRDRDRGPGYTF.

The chain couples TRBV18 to TRBJ2-5; D may be TRBD2 (6 bases). This CDR3 has 14 residues. Germline V lookup: CDR1 KGHSH, CDR2 LQKENI. The V gene lost 4 bases and the J gene lost 2 bases, with 11 bases spanning the gap. The CDR3 coding sequence is TGTGCCAGCTCACAAAGACGGGAGCAAGAGACCCAGTACTTC. Translating it yields CASSQRREQETQYF.

The chain carries TRBV9 and TRBJ2-6, with D possibly being TRBD1 (5 bases). The ends were cut back, 3 bases at V and 1 base at J, with 8 bases in the middle. CDR1 and CDR2 from the germline V gene are SGDLS and YYNGEE. This CDR3 contains 15 residues. The CDR3 DNA is TGTGCCAGCAGCGGACCAGGGTCTGGGGCCAACGTCCTGACTTTC. It specifies CASSGPGSGANVLTF.

The chain employs TRBV18 and TRBJ1-1; the D gene is possibly TRBD1 (5 bases). Germline lookup yields CDR1 KGHSH and CDR2 LQKENI. The CDR3 runs 15 residues. V was pared by 6 bases and J by 5 bases, with 19 bases between. This CDR3 reads CASSATPTGGTEAFF. The CDR3 region has the DNA TGTGCCAGCTCCGCCACACCGACCGGGGGAACTGAAGCTTTCTTT.